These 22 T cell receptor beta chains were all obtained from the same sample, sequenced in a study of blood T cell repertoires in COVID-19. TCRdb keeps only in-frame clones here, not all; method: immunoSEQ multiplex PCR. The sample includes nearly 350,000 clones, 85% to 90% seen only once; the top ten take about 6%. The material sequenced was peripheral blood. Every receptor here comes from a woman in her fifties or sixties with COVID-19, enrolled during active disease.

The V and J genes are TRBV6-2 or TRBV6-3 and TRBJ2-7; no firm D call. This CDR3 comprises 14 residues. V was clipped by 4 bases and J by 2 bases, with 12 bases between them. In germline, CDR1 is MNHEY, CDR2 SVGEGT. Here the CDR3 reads CASSLIELTYEQYF. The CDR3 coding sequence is TGTGCCAGCAGTTTAATCGAGCTTACCTACGAGCAGTACTTC.

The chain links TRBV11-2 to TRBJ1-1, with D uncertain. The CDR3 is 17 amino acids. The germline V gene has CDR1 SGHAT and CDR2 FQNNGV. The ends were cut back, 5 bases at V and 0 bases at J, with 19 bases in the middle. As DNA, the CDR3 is TGTGCCAGCAGCCCCTTCGGGAGTCACGAATTGAACACTGAAGCTTTCTTT. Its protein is CASSPFGSHELNTEAFF.

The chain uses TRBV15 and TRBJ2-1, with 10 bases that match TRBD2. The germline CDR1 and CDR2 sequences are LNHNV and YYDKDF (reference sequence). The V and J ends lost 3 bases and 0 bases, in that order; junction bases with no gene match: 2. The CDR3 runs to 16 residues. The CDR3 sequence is CATSRASGSSYNEQFF. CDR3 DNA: TGTGCCACCAGCAGGGCTAGCGGGAGCTCCTACAATGAGCAGTTCTTC.

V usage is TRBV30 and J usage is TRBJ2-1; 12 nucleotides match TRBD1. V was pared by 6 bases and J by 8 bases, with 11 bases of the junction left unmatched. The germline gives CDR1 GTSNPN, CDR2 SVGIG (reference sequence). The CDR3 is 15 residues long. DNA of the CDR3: TGTGCCTGCGATCCGGGACAGGGGGCTTTCTATGAGCAGTTCTTC. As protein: CACDPGQGAFYEQFF.

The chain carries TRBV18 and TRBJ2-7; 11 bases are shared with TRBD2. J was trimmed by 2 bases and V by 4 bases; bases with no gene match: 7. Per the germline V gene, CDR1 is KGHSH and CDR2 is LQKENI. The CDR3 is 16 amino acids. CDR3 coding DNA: TGTGCCAGCTCACTATTAGCGGGAGGGCCCACCTACGAGCAGTACTTC. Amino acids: CASSLLAGGPTYEQYF.

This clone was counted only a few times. The DNA for the CDR3 is TGTGCCAGCTCACCACCGTTCAGTAGCGGGAGGGCCGGGATCCAGACCCAGTACTTC. The encoded protein is CASSPPFSSGRAGIQTQYF. V and J are TRBV18 and TRBJ2-5, with TRBD2 matching 11 bases. The CDR3 covers 19 residues. V dropped 0 bases and J dropped 6; count of bases not matched to a gene: 15. Per germline, CDR1 KGHSH and CDR2 LQKENI.

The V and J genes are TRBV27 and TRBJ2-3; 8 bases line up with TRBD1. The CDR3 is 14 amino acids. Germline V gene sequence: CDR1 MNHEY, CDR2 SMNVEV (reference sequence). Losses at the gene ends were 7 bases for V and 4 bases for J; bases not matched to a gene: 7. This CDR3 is CASTAGQGADTQYF. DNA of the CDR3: TGTGCCAGCACCGCCGGACAGGGCGCAGATACGCAGTATTTT.

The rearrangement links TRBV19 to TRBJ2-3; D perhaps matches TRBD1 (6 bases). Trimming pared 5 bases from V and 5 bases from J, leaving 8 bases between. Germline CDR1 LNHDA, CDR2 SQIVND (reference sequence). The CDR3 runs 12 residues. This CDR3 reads CASSRDIDTQYF. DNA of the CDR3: TGTGCCAGTAGTCGGGACATAGATACGCAGTATTTT.

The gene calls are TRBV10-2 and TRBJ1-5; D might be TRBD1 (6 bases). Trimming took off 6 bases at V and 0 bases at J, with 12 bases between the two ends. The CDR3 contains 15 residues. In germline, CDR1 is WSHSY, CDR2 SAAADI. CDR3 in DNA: TGCGCCAGCAGGAGGACAGACAGTAGCAATCAGCCCCAGCATTTT. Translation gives CASRRTDSSNQPQHF.

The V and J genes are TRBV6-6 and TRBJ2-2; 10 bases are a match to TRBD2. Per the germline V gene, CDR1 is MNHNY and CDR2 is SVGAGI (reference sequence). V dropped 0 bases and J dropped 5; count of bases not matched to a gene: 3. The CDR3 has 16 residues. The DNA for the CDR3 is TGTGCCAGCAGTTACTCGATTAGCGGGAGGACCGGGGAGCTGTTTTTT. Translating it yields CASSYSISGRTGELFF.

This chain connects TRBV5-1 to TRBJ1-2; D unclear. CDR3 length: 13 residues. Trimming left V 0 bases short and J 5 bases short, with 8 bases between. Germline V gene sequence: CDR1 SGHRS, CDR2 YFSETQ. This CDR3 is CASSLDQKYGYTF. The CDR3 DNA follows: TGCGCCAGCAGCTTGGACCAGAAGTATGGCTACACCTTC.

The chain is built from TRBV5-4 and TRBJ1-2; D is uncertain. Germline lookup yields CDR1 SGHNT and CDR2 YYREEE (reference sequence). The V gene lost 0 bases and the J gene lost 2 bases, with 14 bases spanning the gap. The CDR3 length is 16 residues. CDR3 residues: CASSLGPSSRNYGYTF. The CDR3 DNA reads TGTGCCAGCAGCTTGGGTCCGTCCTCTAGGAACTATGGCTACACCTTC. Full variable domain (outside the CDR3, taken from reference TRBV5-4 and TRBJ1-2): ETGVTQSPTHLIKTRGQQVTLRCSSQSGHNTVSWYQQALGQGPQFIFQYYREEENGRGNFPPRFSGLQFPNYSSELNVNALELDDSALYLCASSLGPSSRNYGYTFGSGTRLTVV.

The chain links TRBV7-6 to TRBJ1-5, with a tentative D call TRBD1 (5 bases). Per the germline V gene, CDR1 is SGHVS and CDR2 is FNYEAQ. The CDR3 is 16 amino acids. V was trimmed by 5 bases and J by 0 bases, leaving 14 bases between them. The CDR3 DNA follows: TGTGCCAGCAGCCGCGGGGCTTCCGATAGCAATCAGCCCCAGCATTTT. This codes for CASSRGASDSNQPQHF. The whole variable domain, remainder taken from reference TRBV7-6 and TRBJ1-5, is GAGVSQSPRYKVTKRGQDVALRCDPISGHVSLYWYRQALGQGPEFLTYFNYEAQQDKSGLPNDRFSAERPEGSISTLTIQRTEQRDSAMYRCASSRGASDSNQPQHFGDGTRLSIL.

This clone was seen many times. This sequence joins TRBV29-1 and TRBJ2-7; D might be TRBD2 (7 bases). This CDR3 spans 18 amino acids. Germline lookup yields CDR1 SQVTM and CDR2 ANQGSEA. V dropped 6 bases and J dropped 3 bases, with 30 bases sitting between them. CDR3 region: CSVGGGGGPVARGYEQYF. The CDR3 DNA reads TGCAGCGTAGGCGGTGGGGGAGGGCCTGTAGCCAGGGGCTACGAGCAGTACTTC.

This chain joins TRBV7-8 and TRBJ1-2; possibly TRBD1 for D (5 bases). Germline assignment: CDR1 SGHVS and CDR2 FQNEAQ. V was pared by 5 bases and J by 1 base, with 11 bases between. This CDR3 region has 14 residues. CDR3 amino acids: CASSETTVNYGYTF. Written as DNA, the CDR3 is TGTGCCAGCAGCGAAACGACAGTTAACTATGGCTACACCTTC.

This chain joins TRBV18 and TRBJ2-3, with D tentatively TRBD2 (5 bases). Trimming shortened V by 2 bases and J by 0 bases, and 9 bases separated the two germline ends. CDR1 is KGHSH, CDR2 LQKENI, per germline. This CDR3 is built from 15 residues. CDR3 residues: CASSPSGSSTDTQYF. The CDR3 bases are TGTGCCAGCTCACCAAGCGGATCTAGCACAGATACGCAGTATTTT.

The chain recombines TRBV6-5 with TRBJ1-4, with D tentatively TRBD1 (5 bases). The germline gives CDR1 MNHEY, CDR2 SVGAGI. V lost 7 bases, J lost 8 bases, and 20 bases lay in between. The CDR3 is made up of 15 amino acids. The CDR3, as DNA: TGTGCCAGCACCCCCCGGGGGGGGATAGGGGAAAAACTGTTTTTT. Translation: CASTPRGGIGEKLFF.

The CDR3 nucleotides read TGCGCCAGCAGCATAGGACCTTATCGGCGGGAGGGAAGGACTGAAGCTTTCTTT. It encodes CASSIGPYRREGRTEAFF. This sequence joins TRBV5-1 and TRBJ1-1; D gene ambiguous. There are 18 residues in the CDR3. Trimming shortened V by 4 bases and J by 5 bases, and 27 bases separated the two germline ends. Germline CDR1 SGHRS, CDR2 YFSETQ.

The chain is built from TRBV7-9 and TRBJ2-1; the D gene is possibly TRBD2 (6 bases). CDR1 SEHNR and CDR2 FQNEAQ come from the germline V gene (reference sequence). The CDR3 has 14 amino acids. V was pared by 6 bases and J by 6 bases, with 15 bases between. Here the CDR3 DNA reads TGTGCCAGCAGTTTTCTGGGAGGTGGCAATGAGCAGTTCTTC. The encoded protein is CASSFLGGGNEQFF.

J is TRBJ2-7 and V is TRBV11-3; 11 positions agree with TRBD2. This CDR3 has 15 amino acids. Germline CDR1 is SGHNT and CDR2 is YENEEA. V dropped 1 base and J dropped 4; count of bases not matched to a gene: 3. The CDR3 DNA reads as TGTGCCAGCAGCTTAGTAACTAGCGGGAGTTACGAGCAGTACTTC. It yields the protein CASSLVTSGSYEQYF.

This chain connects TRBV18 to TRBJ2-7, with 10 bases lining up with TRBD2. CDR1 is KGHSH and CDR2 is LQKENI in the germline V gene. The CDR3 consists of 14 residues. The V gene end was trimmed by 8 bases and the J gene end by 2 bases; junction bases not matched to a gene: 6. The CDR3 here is CASASAGGPYEQYF. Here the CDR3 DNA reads TGTGCCAGCGCATCAGCGGGAGGGCCCTACGAGCAGTACTTC. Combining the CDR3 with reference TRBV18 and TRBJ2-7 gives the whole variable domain NAGVMQNPRHLVRRRGQEARLRCSPMKGHSHVYWYRQLPEEGLKFMVYLQKENIIDESGMPKERFSAEFPKEGPSILRIQQVVRGDSAAYFCASASAGGPYEQYFGPGTRLTVT.

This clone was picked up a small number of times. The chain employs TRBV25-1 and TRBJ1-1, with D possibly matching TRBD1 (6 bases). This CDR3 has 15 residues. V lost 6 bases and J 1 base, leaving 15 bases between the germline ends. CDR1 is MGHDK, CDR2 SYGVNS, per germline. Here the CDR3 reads CASSPQGATNTEAFF. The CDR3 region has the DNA TGTGCCAGCAGCCCACAGGGTGCAACGAACACTGAAGCTTTCTTT.